The 28 T cell receptor beta chains below all came from one sample that was sequenced in a study of blood T cell repertoires in COVID-19. Here immunoSEQ multiplex PCR was the method, and the copy in TCRdb shows in-frame clones only, minus some. The table lists about 260,000 clones, 86% of them singletons, with approximately 2.1% in the top ten. The sample consisted of PBMCs or T cells enriched from blood (not recorded which). These receptors came from a woman aged 45-65 years who had recovered from COVID-19.

This clone was seen once. This chain uses TRBV6-5 with TRBJ1-1, with 10 nucleotides matching TRBD1. Germline V gives CDR1 MNHEY, CDR2 SVGAGI. Trimming at V came to 6 bases and at J to 4 bases, leaving 8 bases not matched to a gene. The CDR3 extends over 15 amino acids. CDR3 loop: CASRLQGQGSTEAFF. DNA of the CDR3: TGTGCCAGCAGGCTACAGGGACAGGGGAGCACTGAAGCTTTCTTT.

The chain couples TRBV4-1 to TRBJ2-1, with 10 bases matching TRBD1. The germline V gene encodes CDR1 MGHRA and CDR2 YSYEKL. This CDR3 has 16 residues. Trimming removed 4 bases from V and 7 bases from J; junction bases left unmatched: 10. CDR3 amino acids: CASSPFPTGGGNEQFF. The CDR3 region has the DNA TGCGCCAGCAGCCCTTTCCCGACAGGGGGCGGGAATGAGCAGTTCTTC.

This chain joins TRBV21-1 and TRBJ1-5; the table calls TRBD1, which could not be checked here. TRBV21-1 is designated a pseudogene. The CDR3 contains 13 residues. The chain's CDR3 is CAITGGCNQPQHF. The CDR3 DNA reads as TGTGCCATAACAGGGGGCTGCAATCAGCCCCAGCATTTT.

V is TRBV6-5 and J is TRBJ2-1; D ambiguous. This CDR3 is built from 13 residues. CDR1 MNHEY and CDR2 SVGAGI come from the germline V gene. V lost 3 bases and J 5 bases, leaving 8 bases between the germline ends. This CDR3 is CASSYLGHNEQFF. CDR3 sequence (DNA): TGTGCCAGCAGTTATCTGGGCCACAATGAGCAGTTCTTC.

V gene TRBV18 combines with J gene TRBJ1-2, with 10 bases fitting TRBD1. Germline CDR1 is KGHSH and CDR2 is LQKENI. The J segment lost 1 base and the V segment lost 6 bases, leaving 2 bases of the junction unmatched. The CDR3 has 14 residues. CDR3 residues: CASSGQGVNYGYTF. The CDR3 DNA follows: TGTGCCAGCTCTGGACAGGGGGTTAACTATGGCTACACCTTC.

The J gene is TRBJ1-1, the V gene TRBV10-1, with 11 bases that match TRBD1. The CDR3 loop spans 13 amino acids. The V and J ends lost 10 bases and 5 bases, in that order; junction bases with no gene match: 6. Germline-derived CDR1 and CDR2 are WNHNN and SYGVQD (reference sequence). This CDR3 reads CATSGTGGTEAFF. CDR3 bases: TGCGCCACCTCCGGGACAGGGGGAACTGAAGCTTTCTTT.

The gene calls are TRBV7-9 and TRBJ1-3, with D unclear. The V end was cut by 5 bases, the J end by 0 bases, with 11 bases between. Per germline, CDR1 SEHNR and CDR2 FQNEAQ (reference sequence). This CDR3 has 15 residues. CDR3: CASSAVGSSGNTIYF. DNA of the CDR3: TGTGCCAGCAGCGCCGTCGGTAGCTCTGGAAACACCATATATTTT.

The count of this clone is one. The V and J genes are TRBV19 and TRBJ1-1, with a possible D match to TRBD1 (6 bases). Germline values: CDR1 LNHDA, CDR2 SQIVND (reference sequence). V was clipped by 1 base and J by 2 bases, with 14 bases between them. This CDR3 is built from 16 residues. The CDR3 DNA follows: TGTGCCAGTAGTATAGGTCCTTGGGACACCAACACTGAAGCTTTCTTT. It yields the protein CASSIGPWDTNTEAFF.

The rearrangement joins TRBV27 to TRBJ1-2, with D perhaps TRBD1 (5 bases). V lost 6 bases, J lost 3 bases, and 17 bases lay in between. This CDR3 contains 15 residues. The germline V gene encodes CDR1 MNHEY and CDR2 SMNVEV (reference sequence). As DNA, the CDR3 is TGTGCCAGCAGCCCCCTTCGCGGGGGGGACTATGGCTACACCTTC. Amino acids: CASSPLRGGDYGYTF.

The V call is TRBV6-1, the J call TRBJ2-2; perhaps TRBD2 as D (5 bases). Germline V lookup: CDR1 MNHNS, CDR2 SASEGT. There are 14 residues in the CDR3. The germline V and J ends were trimmed by 2 bases and 2 bases, with 6 bases remaining between them. The CDR3 spells CASSELANTGELFF. The CDR3 nucleotides are TGTGCCAGCAGTGAACTAGCTAACACCGGGGAGCTGTTTTTT.

The chain employs TRBV28 and TRBJ2-1; TRBD2 might be the D (5 bases). The ends were cut back, 5 bases at V and 6 bases at J, with 14 bases in the middle. CDR3 size: 14 residues. Germline assignment: CDR1 MDHEN and CDR2 SYDVKM. The CDR3 region is CASSPQRRLNEQFF. The CDR3 nucleotides read TGTGCCAGCAGTCCACAGCGGCGCCTCAATGAGCAGTTCTTC. Full variable domain (outside the CDR3, taken from reference TRBV28 and TRBJ2-1): DVKVTQSSRYLVKRTGEKVFLECVQDMDHENMFWYRQDPGLGLRLIYFSYDVKMKEKGDIPEGYSVSREKKERFSLILESASTNQTSMYLCASSPQRRLNEQFFGPGTRLTVL.

The chain joins TRBV24-1 to TRBJ2-1, with 10 bases identical to TRBD1. The CDR3 runs to 15 residues. The V segment lost 9 bases and the J segment 2 bases; nucleotides outside the gene matches: 6. CDR1 is KGHDR and CDR2 is SFDVKD in the germline V gene. The CDR3 protein is CATERGTGAYNEQFF. CDR3 sequence (DNA): TGTGCCACCGAAAGGGGGACAGGGGCCTACAATGAGCAGTTCTTC.

The chain is built from TRBV6-5 and TRBJ2-2; maybe TRBD1 (7 bases). The CDR3 loop spans 12 amino acids. V was cut by 7 bases and J by 7 bases, with 10 bases left in between. CDR1 is MNHEY, CDR2 SVGAGI, per germline. This CDR3 reads CASTQGGGELFF. In nucleotides, the CDR3 is TGTGCCAGCACCCAGGGGGGCGGGGAGCTGTTTTTT.

The chain has TRBV4-1 and TRBJ2-5, with unresolved D. The CDR3 is 14 amino acids. Germline V gene lookup returns CDR1 MGHRA and CDR2 YSYEKL. V shed 0 bases and J shed 6 bases, with 11 bases lying between them. The CDR3 DNA follows: TGCGCCAGCAGCCAAGAAACAATCCCGAAGACCCAGTACTTC. Residues: CASSQETIPKTQYF.

V gene TRBV7-9 combines with J gene TRBJ1-5; weak D call: TRBD1 (6 bases). Trimming removed 5 bases from V and 3 bases from J, with 11 bases in between. Germline loops: CDR1 SEHNR, CDR2 FQNEAQ (reference sequence). The CDR3 runs to 14 residues. As DNA, the CDR3 is TGTGCCAGCAGCCCGCGGGGGGCCAATCAGCCCCAGCATTTT. Translating gives CASSPRGANQPQHF. Drawing the rest from reference TRBV7-9 and TRBJ1-5, the complete variable domain is DTGVSQNPRHKITKRGQNVTFRCDPISEHNRLYWYRQTLGQGPEFLTYFQNEAQLEKSRLLSDRFSAERPKGSFSTLEIQRTEQGDSAMYLCASSPRGANQPQHFGDGTRLSIL.

V usage is TRBV19 and J usage is TRBJ1-1; D call uncertain. Germline V gene sequence: CDR1 LNHDA, CDR2 SQIVND (reference sequence). Trimming shortened V by 1 base and J by 1 base, and 7 bases separated the two germline ends. The CDR3 is 14 residues long. CDR3 residues: CASSIAGSNTEAFF. In DNA form, the CDR3 reads TGTGCCAGTAGTATAGCCGGGTCGAACACTGAAGCTTTCTTT. The complete variable domain, with remaining parts taken from reference TRBV19 and TRBJ1-1, reads DGGITQSPKYLFRKEGQNVTLSCEQNLNHDAMYWYRQDPGQGLRLIYYSQIVNDFQKGDIAEGYSVSREKKESFPLTVTSAQKNPTAFYLCASSIAGSNTEAFFGQGTRLTVV.

V usage is TRBV14 and J usage is TRBJ1-2; 7 bases fit TRBD1. The germline V gene has CDR1 SGHDN and CDR2 FVKESK. V dropped 4 bases and J dropped 4; count of bases not matched to a gene: 9. This CDR3 is built from 15 residues. The CDR3 sequence is CASSPMAQGSYGYTF. In nucleotides, the CDR3 is TGTGCCAGCAGCCCAATGGCACAGGGGAGCTATGGCTACACCTTC. The whole variable domain, filled in from reference TRBV14 and TRBJ1-2, reads EAGVTQFPSHSVIEKGQTVTLRCDPISGHDNLYWYRRVMGKEIKFLLHFVKESKQDESGMPNNRFLAERTGGTYSTLKVQPAELEDSGVYFCASSPMAQGSYGYTFGSGTRLTVV.

V and J are TRBV27 and TRBJ1-6, with TRBD1 identical over 10 bases. J lost 6 bases, V lost 7 bases, and 9 bases had no gene match. The length of the CDR3 is 16 residues. Per the germline V gene, CDR1 is MNHEY and CDR2 is SMNVEV (reference sequence). The CDR3 nucleotides are TGTGCCAGCAAAAGACAGGACAGGGGGTTTAATTCACCCCTCCACTTT. This sequence encodes CASKRQDRGFNSPLHF.

This clone was detected many times. The chain has TRBV7-9 and TRBJ2-7; tentative D call: TRBD1 (5 bases). In germline, CDR1 is SEHNR, CDR2 FQNEAQ (reference sequence). Trimming removed 4 bases at V and 1 base at J, with 11 bases between. There are 14 residues in the CDR3. DNA for the CDR3: TGTGCCAGCAGCTCAACAGGAACGTCCTACGAGCAGTACTTC. Protein: CASSSTGTSYEQYF.

The genes are TRBV4-1 and TRBJ2-1; TRBD2 aligns across 12 bases. The CDR3 loop spans 18 amino acids. Germline-derived CDR1 and CDR2 are MGHRA and YSYEKL. Unmatched junction bases numbered 10, after V lost 7 bases and J lost 0 bases. The CDR3 loop is CASKRASGGDSSYNEQFF. In DNA, the CDR3 is TGCGCCAGCAAAAGGGCTAGCGGGGGGGACAGCTCCTACAATGAGCAGTTCTTC.

The chain uses TRBV20-1 and TRBJ2-1; 10 bases line up with TRBD2. CDR3 length: 13 residues. Germline assignment: CDR1 DFQATT and CDR2 SNEGSKA (reference sequence). The V and J ends lost 3 bases and 5 bases, in that order; junction bases with no gene match: 1. CDR3 residues: CSASGLADNEQFF. CDR3 bases: TGCAGTGCTAGTGGACTAGCGGACAATGAGCAGTTCTTC.

CDR3 residues: CASSPFGQGFGAFF. CDR3 DNA sequence: TGTGCCAGCTCACCATTCGGACAGGGTTTCGGGGCTTTCTTT. The chain has TRBV18 and TRBJ1-1; TRBD1 matches at 8 bases. The CDR3 sequence is 14 residues long. V trimming: 2 bases; J trimming: 11 bases; junction bases outside the gene matches: 10. Germline V gene data show CDR1 as KGHSH and CDR2 as LQKENI.

This chain uses TRBV29-1 with TRBJ1-1; possible D gene TRBD1, 5 bases. Germline-derived CDR1 and CDR2 are SQVTM and ANQGSEA. The CDR3 contains 13 residues. Trimming removed 6 bases at V and 1 base at J, with 12 bases between. CDR3 residues: CSVTRQRNTEAFF. CDR3 in DNA: TGCAGCGTCACCCGACAGAGGAACACTGAAGCTTTCTTT.

The chain employs TRBV5-4 and TRBJ2-7, with 11 bases fitting TRBD2. Trimming at V came to 4 bases and at J to 4 bases, leaving 7 bases not matched to a gene. Germline assignment: CDR1 SGHNT and CDR2 YYREEE (reference sequence). This CDR3 has 15 residues. The CDR3 DNA sequence: TGTGCCAGCAGCGATAGCGGGAGGGCCCGATACGAGCAGTACTTC. Protein product: CASSDSGRARYEQYF.

This chain connects TRBV9 to TRBJ2-7; 11 bases agree with TRBD1. Losses at the gene ends were 3 bases for V and 3 bases for J; bases not matched to a gene: 2. There are 14 residues in the CDR3. Germline loops: CDR1 SGDLS, CDR2 YYNGEE. The CDR3 reads CASSAGTGGYEQYF. DNA for the CDR3: TGTGCCAGCAGCGCCGGGACAGGGGGCTACGAGCAGTACTTC.

The rearrangement links TRBV10-3 to TRBJ1-2; the D is unclear. Trimming removed 1 base from V and 8 bases from J, with 11 bases in between. This CDR3 has 13 residues. Germline V gives CDR1 ENHRY, CDR2 SYGVKD. The CDR3 sequence: CAISELGGNGYTF. For the CDR3, the DNA is TGTGCCATCAGTGAGTTGGGAGGGAACGGCTACACCTTC.

The chain has TRBV5-1 and TRBJ2-1; TRBD1 might be the D (5 bases). In germline, CDR1 is SGHRS, CDR2 YFSETQ. The CDR3 totals 15 residues. The V gene lost 3 bases and the J gene lost 1 base, with 11 bases spanning the gap. The CDR3 DNA reads as TGCGCCAGCAGCTCAGGGTATCAGTCCTACAATGAGCAGTTCTTC. Residues: CASSSGYQSYNEQFF.

V is TRBV2 and J is TRBJ2-5, with 8 bases aligning to TRBD2. Germline V gives CDR1 SNHLY, CDR2 FYNNEI. This CDR3 is built from 15 residues. V lost 4 bases, J lost 9 bases, and 13 bases stayed unmatched. The CDR3 coding sequence is TGTGCCAGCAGTGGTAGCGGGGTGTCCTCCCGGGCCCAGTACTTC. Protein: CASSGSGVSSRAQYF.